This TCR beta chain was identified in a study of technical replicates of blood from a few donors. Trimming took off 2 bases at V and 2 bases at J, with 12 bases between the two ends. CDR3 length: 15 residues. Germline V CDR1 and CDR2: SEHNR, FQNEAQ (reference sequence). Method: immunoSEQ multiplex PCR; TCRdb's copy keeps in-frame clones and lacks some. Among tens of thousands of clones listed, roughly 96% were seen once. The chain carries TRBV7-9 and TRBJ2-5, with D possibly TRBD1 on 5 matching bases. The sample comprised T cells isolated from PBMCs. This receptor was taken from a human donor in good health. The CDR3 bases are TGTGCCAGCAGCTTAAGTGGGGCTATTCAAGAGACCCAGTACTTC. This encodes CASSLSGAIQETQYF.